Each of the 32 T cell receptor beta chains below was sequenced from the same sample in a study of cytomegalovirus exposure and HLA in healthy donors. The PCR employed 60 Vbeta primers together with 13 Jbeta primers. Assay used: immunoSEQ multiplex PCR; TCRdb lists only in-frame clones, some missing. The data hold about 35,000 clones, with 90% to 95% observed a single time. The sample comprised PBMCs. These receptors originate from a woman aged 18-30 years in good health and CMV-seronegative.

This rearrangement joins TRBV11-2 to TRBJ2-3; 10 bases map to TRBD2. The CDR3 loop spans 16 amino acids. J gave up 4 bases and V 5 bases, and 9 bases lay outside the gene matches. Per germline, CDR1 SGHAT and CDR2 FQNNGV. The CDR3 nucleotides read TGTGCCAGCAGCCGACTTCCTAGCGGGAGAGCAGATACGCAGTATTTT. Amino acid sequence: CASSRLPSGRADTQYF.

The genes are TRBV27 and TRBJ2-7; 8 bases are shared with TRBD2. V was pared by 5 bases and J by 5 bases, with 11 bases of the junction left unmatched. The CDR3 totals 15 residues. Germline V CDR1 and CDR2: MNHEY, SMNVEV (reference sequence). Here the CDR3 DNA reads TGTGCCAGCAGTCTTGGGGCGGGAGGTCTGAACGAGCAGTACTTC. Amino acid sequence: CASSLGAGGLNEQYF.

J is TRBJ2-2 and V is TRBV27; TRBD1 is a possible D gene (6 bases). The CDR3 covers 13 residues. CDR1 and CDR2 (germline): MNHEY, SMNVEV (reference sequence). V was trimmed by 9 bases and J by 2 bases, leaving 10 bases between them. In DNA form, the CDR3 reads TGTGCCAGTCGGACAGATAACACCGGGGAGCTGTTTTTT. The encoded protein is CASRTDNTGELFF.

CDR3 sequence reads: CASSLPRPGQGLQPQHF. CDR3 DNA: TGTGCCAGCAGTTTACCTAGACCGGGACAGGGGCTTCAGCCCCAGCATTTT. The genes are TRBV28 and TRBJ1-5; 10 bases are a match to TRBD1. The CDR3 extends over 17 amino acids. The V and J ends lost 2 bases and 6 bases, in that order; junction bases with no gene match: 10. Germline-derived CDR1 and CDR2 are MDHEN and SYDVKM. The full variable domain, with the rest looked up from reference TRBV28 and TRBJ1-5, is DVKVTQSSRYLVKRTGEKVFLECVQDMDHENMFWYRQDPGLGLRLIYFSYDVKMKEKGDIPEGYSVSREKKERFSLILESASTNQTSMYLCASSLPRPGQGLQPQHFGDGTRLSIL.

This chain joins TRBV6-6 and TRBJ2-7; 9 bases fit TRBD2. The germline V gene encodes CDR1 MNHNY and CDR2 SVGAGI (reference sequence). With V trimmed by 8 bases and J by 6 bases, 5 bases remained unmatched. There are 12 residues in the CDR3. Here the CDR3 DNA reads TGTGCCAGCTATTCGCGGGAGGGCGAGCAGTACTTC. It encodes CASYSREGEQYF.

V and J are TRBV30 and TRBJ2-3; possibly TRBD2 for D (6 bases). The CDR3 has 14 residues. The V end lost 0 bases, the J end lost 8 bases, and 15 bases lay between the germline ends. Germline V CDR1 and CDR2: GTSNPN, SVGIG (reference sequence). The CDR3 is CAWSVGTAGGTQYF. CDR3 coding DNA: TGTGCCTGGAGTGTAGGGACCGCCGGGGGTACGCAGTATTTT.

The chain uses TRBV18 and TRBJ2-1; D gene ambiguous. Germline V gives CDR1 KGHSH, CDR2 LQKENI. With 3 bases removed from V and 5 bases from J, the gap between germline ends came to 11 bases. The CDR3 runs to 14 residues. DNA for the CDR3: TGTGCCAGCTCACCCTCGACACCGGACAATGAGCAGTTCTTC. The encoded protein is CASSPSTPDNEQFF.

The CDR3 loop is CASSQRQPSSYNEQFF. The CDR3 region has the DNA TGCGCCAGCAGCCAAAGACAGCCGAGCTCCTACAATGAGCAGTTCTTC. The V call is TRBV4-1, the J call TRBJ2-1, with a weak D call TRBD1 (5 bases). Germline assignment: CDR1 MGHRA and CDR2 YSYEKL. This CDR3 has 16 residues. V was cut by 2 bases and J by 0 bases, with 11 bases left in between.

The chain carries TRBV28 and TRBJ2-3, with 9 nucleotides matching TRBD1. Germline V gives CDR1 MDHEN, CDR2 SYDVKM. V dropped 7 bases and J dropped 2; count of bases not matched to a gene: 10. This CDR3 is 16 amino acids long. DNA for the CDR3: TGTGCCAGCAAGATTCAGGGACAGGGATTCACAGATACGCAGTATTTT. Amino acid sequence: CASKIQGQGFTDTQYF.

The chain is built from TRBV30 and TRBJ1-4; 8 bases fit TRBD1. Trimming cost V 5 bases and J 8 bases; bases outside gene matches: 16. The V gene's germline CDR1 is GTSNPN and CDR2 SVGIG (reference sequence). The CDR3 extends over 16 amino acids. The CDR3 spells CAWEGEDRDRGEKLFF. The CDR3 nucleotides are TGTGCCTGGGAAGGAGAGGACAGGGACCGAGGGGAAAAACTGTTTTTT.

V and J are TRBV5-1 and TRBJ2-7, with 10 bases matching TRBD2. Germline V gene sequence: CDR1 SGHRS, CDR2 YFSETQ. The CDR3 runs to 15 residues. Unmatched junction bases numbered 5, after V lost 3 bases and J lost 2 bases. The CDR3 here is CASSSRTSGTYEQYF. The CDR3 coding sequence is TGCGCCAGCAGCTCTAGGACTAGCGGCACCTACGAGCAGTACTTC.

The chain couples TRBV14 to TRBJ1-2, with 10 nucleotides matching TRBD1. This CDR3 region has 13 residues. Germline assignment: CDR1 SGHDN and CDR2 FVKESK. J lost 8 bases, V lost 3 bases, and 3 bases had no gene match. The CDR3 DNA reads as TGTGCCAGCAGCCAGACAGGGGGCCGGGGCTACACCTTC. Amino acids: CASSQTGGRGYTF. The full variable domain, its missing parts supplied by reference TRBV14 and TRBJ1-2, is EAGVTQFPSHSVIEKGQTVTLRCDPISGHDNLYWYRRVMGKEIKFLLHFVKESKQDESGMPNNRFLAERTGGTYSTLKVQPAELEDSGVYFCASSQTGGRGYTFGSGTRLTVV.

The CDR3 nucleotides are TGTGCCAGTACGACCCAGCGGGGTCAGCAGTTCTTC. It codes for CASTTQRGQQFF. The rearrangement uses TRBV19 and TRBJ2-1; 7 bases are shared with TRBD2. Trimming at V came to 7 bases and at J to 11 bases, leaving 8 bases not matched to a gene. The V gene's germline CDR1 is LNHDA and CDR2 SQIVND (reference sequence). This CDR3 is 12 amino acids long.

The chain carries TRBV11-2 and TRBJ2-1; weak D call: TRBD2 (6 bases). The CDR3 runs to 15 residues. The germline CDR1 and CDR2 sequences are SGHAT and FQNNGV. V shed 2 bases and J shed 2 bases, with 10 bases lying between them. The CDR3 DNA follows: TGTGCCAGCAGCTTAAGGCGGGAACCCTACAATGAGCAGTTCTTC. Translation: CASSLRREPYNEQFF.

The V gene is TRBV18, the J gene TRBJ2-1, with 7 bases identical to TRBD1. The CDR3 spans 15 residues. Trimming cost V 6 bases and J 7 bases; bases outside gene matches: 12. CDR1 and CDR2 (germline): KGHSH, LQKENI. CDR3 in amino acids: CASSPSRDSRNEQFF. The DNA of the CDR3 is TGTGCCAGCTCGCCCAGCCGGGACAGTAGGAATGAGCAGTTCTTC.

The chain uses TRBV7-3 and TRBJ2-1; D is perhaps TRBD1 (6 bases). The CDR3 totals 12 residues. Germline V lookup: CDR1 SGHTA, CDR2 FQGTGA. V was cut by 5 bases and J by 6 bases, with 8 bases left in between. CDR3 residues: CASSLTGNEQFF. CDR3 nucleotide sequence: TGTGCCAGCAGCCTGACAGGCAATGAGCAGTTCTTC.

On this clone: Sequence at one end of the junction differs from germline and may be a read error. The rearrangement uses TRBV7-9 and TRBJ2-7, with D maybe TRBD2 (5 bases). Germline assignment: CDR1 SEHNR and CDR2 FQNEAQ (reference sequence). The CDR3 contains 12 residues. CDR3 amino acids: CSSSLWRYEQYF. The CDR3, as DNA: TGTTCCAGCAGCTTATGGAGGTACGAGCAGTACTTC.

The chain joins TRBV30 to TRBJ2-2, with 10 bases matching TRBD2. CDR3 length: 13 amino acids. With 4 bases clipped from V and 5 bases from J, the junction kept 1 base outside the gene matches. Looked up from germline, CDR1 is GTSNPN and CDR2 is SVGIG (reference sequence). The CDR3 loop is CAWKGLATGELFF. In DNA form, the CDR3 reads TGTGCCTGGAAGGGACTAGCGACCGGGGAGCTGTTTTTT.

Written as DNA, the CDR3 is TGTGCCATCAAGGGGGGACTAGCGGATACCACAGATACGCAGTATTTT. Amino acid sequence: CAIKGGLADTTDTQYF. The chain has TRBV10-3 and TRBJ2-3, with 11 nucleotides matching TRBD2. J was trimmed by 2 bases and V by 7 bases; bases with no gene match: 8. Germline-derived CDR1 and CDR2 are ENHRY and SYGVKD. This CDR3 spans 16 amino acids.

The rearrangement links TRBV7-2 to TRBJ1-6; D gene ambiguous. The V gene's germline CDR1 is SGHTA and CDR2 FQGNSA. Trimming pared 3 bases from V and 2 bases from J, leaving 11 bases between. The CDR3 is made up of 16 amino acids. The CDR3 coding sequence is TGTGCCAGCAGCTTGTTCAGTGGCCCCTATAATTCACCCCTCCACTTT. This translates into CASSLFSGPYNSPLHF.

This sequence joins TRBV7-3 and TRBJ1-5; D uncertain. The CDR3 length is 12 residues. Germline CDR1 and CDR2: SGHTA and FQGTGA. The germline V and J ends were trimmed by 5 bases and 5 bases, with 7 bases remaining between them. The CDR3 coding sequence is TGTGCCAGCAGCCCCCTATATCAGCCCCAGCATTTT. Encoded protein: CASSPLYQPQHF.

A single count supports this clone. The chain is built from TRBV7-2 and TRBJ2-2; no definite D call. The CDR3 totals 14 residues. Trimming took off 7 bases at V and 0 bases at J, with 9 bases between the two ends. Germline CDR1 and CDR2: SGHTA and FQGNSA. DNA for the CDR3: TGTGCCAGCACCCCCCAGACGAACACCGGGGAGCTGTTTTTT. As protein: CASTPQTNTGELFF. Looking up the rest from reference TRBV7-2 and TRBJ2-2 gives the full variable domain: GAGVSQSPSNKVTEKGKDVELRCDPISGHTALYWYRQSLGQGLEFLIYFQGNSAPDKSGLPSDRFSAERTGGSVSTLTIQRTQQEDSAVYLCASTPQTNTGELFFGEGSRLTVL.

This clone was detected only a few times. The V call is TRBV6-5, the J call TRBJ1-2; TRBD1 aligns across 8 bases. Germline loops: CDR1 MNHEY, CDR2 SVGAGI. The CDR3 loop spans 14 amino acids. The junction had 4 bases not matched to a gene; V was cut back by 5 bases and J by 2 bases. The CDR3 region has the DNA TGTGCCAGCAGTCGGACAGGGTGGAACTATGGCTACACCTTC. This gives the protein CASSRTGWNYGYTF.

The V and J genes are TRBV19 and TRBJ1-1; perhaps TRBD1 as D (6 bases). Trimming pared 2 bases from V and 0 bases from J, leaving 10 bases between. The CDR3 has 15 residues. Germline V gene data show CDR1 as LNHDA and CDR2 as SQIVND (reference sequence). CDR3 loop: CASSIFGQLNTEAFF. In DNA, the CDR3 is TGTGCCAGTAGTATATTCGGACAGCTGAACACTGAAGCTTTCTTT.

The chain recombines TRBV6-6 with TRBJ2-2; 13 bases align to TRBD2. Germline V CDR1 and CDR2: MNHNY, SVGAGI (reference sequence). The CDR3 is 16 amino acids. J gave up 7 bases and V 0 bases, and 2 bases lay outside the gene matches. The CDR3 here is CASSYSGLAGNGELFF. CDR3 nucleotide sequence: TGTGCCAGCAGTTACTCGGGACTAGCGGGAAACGGGGAGCTGTTTTTT.

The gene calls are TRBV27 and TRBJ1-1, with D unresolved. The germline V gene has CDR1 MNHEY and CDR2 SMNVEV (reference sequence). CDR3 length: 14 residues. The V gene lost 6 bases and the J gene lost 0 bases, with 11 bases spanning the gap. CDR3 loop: CASRPEVLNTEAFF. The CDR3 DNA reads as TGTGCCAGCAGGCCCGAGGTACTGAACACTGAAGCTTTCTTT.

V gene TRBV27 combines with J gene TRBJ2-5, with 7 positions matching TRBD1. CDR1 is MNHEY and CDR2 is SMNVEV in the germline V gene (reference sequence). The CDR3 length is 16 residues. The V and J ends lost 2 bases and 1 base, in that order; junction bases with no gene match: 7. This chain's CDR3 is CASSLTFTGVQETQYF. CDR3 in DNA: TGTGCCAGCAGTTTAACCTTTACAGGGGTCCAAGAGACCCAGTACTTC.

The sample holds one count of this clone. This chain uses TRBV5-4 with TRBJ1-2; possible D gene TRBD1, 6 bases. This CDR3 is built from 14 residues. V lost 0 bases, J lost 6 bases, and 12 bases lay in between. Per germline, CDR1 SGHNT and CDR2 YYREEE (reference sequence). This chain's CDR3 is CASSLAYRDHGYTF. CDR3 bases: TGTGCCAGCAGCTTGGCGTACAGGGACCATGGCTACACCTTC.

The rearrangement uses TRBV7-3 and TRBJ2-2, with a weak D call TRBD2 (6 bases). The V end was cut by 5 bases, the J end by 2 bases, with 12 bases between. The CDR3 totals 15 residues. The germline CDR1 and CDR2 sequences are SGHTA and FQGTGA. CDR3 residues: CASSTVADNTGELFF. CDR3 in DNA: TGTGCCAGCAGCACTGTAGCGGACAACACCGGGGAGCTGTTTTTT.

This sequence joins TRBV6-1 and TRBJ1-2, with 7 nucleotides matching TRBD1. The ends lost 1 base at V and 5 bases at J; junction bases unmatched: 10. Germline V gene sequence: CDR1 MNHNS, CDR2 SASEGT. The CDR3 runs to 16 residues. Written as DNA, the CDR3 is TGTGCCAGCAGTGAAGGGTTACAGGGGAAGGAGTATGGCTACACCTTC. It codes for CASSEGLQGKEYGYTF.

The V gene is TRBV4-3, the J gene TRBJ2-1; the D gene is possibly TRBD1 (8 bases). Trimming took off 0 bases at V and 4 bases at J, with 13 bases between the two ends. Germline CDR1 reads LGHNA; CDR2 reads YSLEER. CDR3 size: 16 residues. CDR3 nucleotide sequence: TGCGCCAGCAGCCAAGAAACAGGGGGGGGGTACAATGAGCAGTTCTTC. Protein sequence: CASSQETGGGYNEQFF.

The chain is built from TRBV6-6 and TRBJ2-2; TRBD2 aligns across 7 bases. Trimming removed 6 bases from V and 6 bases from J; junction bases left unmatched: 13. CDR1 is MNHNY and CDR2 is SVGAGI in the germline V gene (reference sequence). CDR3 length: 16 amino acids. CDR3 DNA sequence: TGTGCCAGCAGCCCGGCCGGGGGGAGGGCCTCCGGGGAGCTGTTTTTT. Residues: CASSPAGGRASGELFF.